The 32 T cell receptor beta chains presented below share a single source sample, sequenced in a study of molecular identifiers for immune sequencing clone quantification. TCRdb passed the PCR reads through MiXCR, listing each CDR3 protein once. The sample includes hundreds of thousands of distinct CDR3 sequences, 24% of them seen just once. Sequenced sample: naive CD8+ T cells from blood, with Jurkat cell RNA spiked in. Sample subset: FACS-sorted CD8+CD4-CCR7+CD45RA+ naive T cells. These receptors all come from a human donor in good health. Some libraries in this study had Jurkat cell RNA spiked in.

This rearrangement joins TRBV4-2 to TRBJ1-1, with TRBD1 matching over 8 bases. Trimming took 0 bases from V and 3 from J; bases not matched to a gene: 12. Germline V gene data show CDR1 as LGHNA and CDR2 as YNFKEQ. CDR3 length: 18 residues. The CDR3 sequence is CASSQDWAGGAVHTEAFF. The CDR3 DNA is TGTGCCAGCAGCCAAGATTGGGCAGGGGGCGCGGTGCACACTGAAGCTTTCTTT.

This clonotype was detected a few times. The chain combines TRBV6-5 with TRBJ2-1, with no clear D. V lost 2 bases and J lost 5, with 13 bases in between. Germline V gene sequence: CDR1 MNHEY, CDR2 SVGAGI. This CDR3 is built from 15 residues. CDR3 region: CASSYNHGPHNEQFF. The CDR3 coding sequence is TGTGCCAGCAGTTACAATCATGGCCCCCACAATGAGCAGTTCTTC.

Ten or more counts support this clonotype. The chain's CDR3 is CASSTGQPTEAFF. DNA for the CDR3: TGTGCCAGCAGTACGGGACAACCTACTGAAGCTTTCTTT. The V and J genes are TRBV27 and TRBJ1-1, with D perhaps TRBD1 (6 bases). The germline gives CDR1 MNHEY, CDR2 SMNVEV (reference sequence). This CDR3 comprises 13 residues. V lost 5 bases and J lost 5, with 12 bases in between.

The chain carries TRBV20-1 and TRBJ2-7; D unresolved. Germline assignment: CDR1 DFQATT and CDR2 SNEGSKA (reference sequence). This CDR3 contains 13 residues. With 0 bases removed from V and 3 bases from J, the gap between germline ends came to 9 bases. The CDR3 DNA is TGCAGTGCTAGAGATCTGGGCAACTACGAGCAGTACTTC. Protein sequence: CSARDLGNYEQYF.

In this sample, this clonotype turned up a few times. The rearrangement links TRBV28 to TRBJ2-5; TRBD2 aligns across 13 bases. Germline V gives CDR1 MDHEN, CDR2 SYDVKM. This CDR3 has 17 residues. Trimming removed 4 bases from V and 0 bases from J; junction bases left unmatched: 5. The CDR3, as DNA: TGTGCCAGCAGTTCTGGACTAGCGGGAGCGTACCAAGAGACCCAGTACTTC. Translating gives CASSSGLAGAYQETQYF.

This clonotype occurred many times. The chain has TRBV5-1 and TRBJ1-1, with TRBD1 identical over 7 bases. V was clipped by 0 bases and J by 5 bases; unmatched bases: 4. This CDR3 comprises 14 residues. Per the germline V gene, CDR1 is SGHRS and CDR2 is YFSETQ. CDR3 sequence: CASSLEGAGTEAFF. The CDR3 DNA follows: TGCGCCAGCAGCTTGGAGGGGGCTGGGACTGAAGCTTTCTTT. Full variable domain (remainder filled in from reference TRBV5-1 and TRBJ1-1): KAGVTQTPRYLIKTRGQQVTLSCSPISGHRSVSWYQQTPGQGLQFLFEYFSETQRNKGNFPGRFSGRQFSNSRSEMNVSTLELGDSALYLCASSLEGAGTEAFFGQGTRLTVV.

The rearrangement links TRBV25-1 to TRBJ2-4, with TRBD2 matching 7 bases. Germline trimming cut 1 base from V and 1 base from J; bases unmatched to any gene: 1. The CDR3 totals 15 residues. Germline CDR1 MGHDK, CDR2 SYGVNS. CDR3 DNA sequence: TGTGCCAGCAGTGAATGGGGGGGGGCCAAAAACATTCAGTACTTC. Encoded protein: CASSEWGGAKNIQYF.

The chain is built from TRBV6-5 and TRBJ1-4, with D hard to call. The V end lost 2 bases, the J end lost 5 bases, and 9 bases lay between the germline ends. The CDR3 sequence is 14 residues long. Germline V gene sequence: CDR1 MNHEY, CDR2 SVGAGI. The CDR3 loop is CASSYINGNEKLFF. CDR3 bases: TGTGCCAGCAGTTACATCAACGGAAATGAAAAACTGTTTTTT.

With regard to this clonotype: The junction does not match germline at one end; this may be a read error. V and J are TRBV4-3 and TRBJ2-7; no clear D gene. The germline CDR1 and CDR2 sequences are LGHNA and YSLEER. The CDR3 loop spans 13 amino acids. CDR3 nucleotide sequence: TGCGCCAGCCGCCAATCCAAAACCTACGAGCAGTACTTC. This sequence encodes CASRQSKTYEQYF.

The chain employs TRBV20-1 and TRBJ1-1, with a possible D match to TRBD1 (5 bases). The CDR3 spans 15 residues. The V end lost 1 base, the J end lost 5 bases, and 17 bases lay between the germline ends. Germline loops: CDR1 DFQATT, CDR2 SNEGSKA (reference sequence). CDR3 sequence: CSARGLPGWGTEAFF. CDR3 sequence (DNA): TGCAGTGCTAGAGGCTTGCCGGGGTGGGGGACTGAAGCTTTCTTT.

With respect to this clonotype: Mismatch with germline at one junction end may stem from a read error. The chain couples TRBV7-6 to TRBJ2-5, with D perhaps assigned TRBD1 or TRBD2 (5 bases each). Germline V gives CDR1 SGHVS, CDR2 FNYEAQ. The CDR3 spans 17 residues. The CDR3 region has the DNA TGTGCCAGCAGCTTATTTCAGGGAGCATCGTACCAAGAGCCCCAGTACTTC. Translation: CASSLFQGASYQEPQYF. Based on the CDR3 plus reference TRBV7-6 and TRBJ2-5, the full variable domain is GAGVSQSPRYKVTKRGQDVALRCDPISGHVSLYWYRQALGQGPEFLTYFNYEAQQDKSGLPNDRFSAERPEGSISTLTIQRTEQRDSAMYRCASSLFQGASYQEPQYFGPGTRLLVL.

About this clonotype itself: One base away lies a much larger clone, so this may be a sequencing read error. The chain employs TRBV2 and TRBJ2-1, with TRBD2 identical over 11 bases. The CDR3 covers 16 residues. The V gene's germline CDR1 is SNHLY and CDR2 FYNNEI. CDR3 residues: CASSDPTSGRRHEQIF. Here the CDR3 DNA reads TGTGCCAGCAGTGATCCTACTAGCGGGAGAAGGCATGAGCAGATCTTC.

The chain couples TRBV20-1 to TRBJ1-3, with no clear D. The V end was cut by 5 bases, the J end by 0 bases, with 5 bases between. Looked up from germline, CDR1 is DFQATT and CDR2 is SNEGSKA (reference sequence). The CDR3 length is 12 residues. Written as DNA, the CDR3 is TGCAGTGCTGGGCTCTCTGGAAACACCATATATTTT. Amino acid sequence: CSAGLSGNTIYF.

As concerns this clonotype: This may be a read error, as it is one base from a much larger clone. The J gene is TRBJ2-2, the V gene TRBV19; weak D call: TRBD1 (7 bases). This CDR3 comprises 14 residues. Per germline, CDR1 LNHDA and CDR2 SQIVND (reference sequence). The CDR3 nucleotides are TGTGCCGGTAGTATAGGAGGGGGCGTCGGGGAGCTGTTTTTT. Translation gives CAGSIGGGVGELFF.

This clonotype was seen more than once but under ten times. The chain couples TRBV2 to TRBJ2-3; the match to TRBD2 covers 11 bases. Germline CDR1 reads SNHLY; CDR2 reads FYNNEI. The J segment lost 4 bases and the V segment lost 4 bases, leaving 4 bases of the junction unmatched. The CDR3 extends over 15 amino acids. This CDR3 reads CASSAGTSGSDTQYF. Here the CDR3 DNA reads TGTGCCAGCAGTGCCGGGACTAGCGGTTCAGATACGCAGTATTTT.

This clonotype was found many times. The gene calls are TRBV12-3 or TRBV12-4 and TRBJ1-1; the D is unclear. This CDR3 has 11 amino acids. V lost 6 bases, J lost 8 bases, and 10 bases lay in between. CDR3 in amino acids: CASSYDREAFF. The CDR3 region has the DNA TGTGCCAGCAGCTACGACCGGGAAGCTTTCTTT.

This clonotype was detected ten times or more. This sequence joins TRBV6-1 and TRBJ1-1; no clear D. CDR3 size: 11 residues. V was pared by 8 bases and J by 7 bases, with 11 bases between. The germline gives CDR1 MNHNS, CDR2 SASEGT. The CDR3 reads CASPMGSEAFF. The CDR3 DNA reads as TGTGCCAGCCCTATGGGTAGTGAAGCTTTCTTT.

This chain links TRBV11-2 with TRBJ2-5; the match to TRBD2 covers 14 bases. Trimming removed 2 bases from V and 4 bases from J; junction bases left unmatched: 9. This CDR3 is 18 amino acids long. Per germline, CDR1 SGHAT and CDR2 FQNNGV. The CDR3 spells CASSLLGTSGGYIETQYF. CDR3 in DNA: TGTGCCAGCAGCTTACTCGGGACTAGCGGGGGCTATATAGAGACCCAGTACTTC.

This clonotype showed up many times. V gene TRBV6-5 combines with J gene TRBJ2-6, with 11 bases that match TRBD1. Germline-derived CDR1 and CDR2 are MNHEY and SVGAGI. V shed 8 bases and J 2 bases; nucleotides not matched to a gene: 2. This CDR3 contains 15 residues. CDR3: CASSGQGAGANVLTF. Written as DNA, the CDR3 is TGTGCCAGCTCGGGACAGGGGGCTGGGGCCAACGTCCTGACTTTC.

This clonotype showed up many times. The genes are TRBV4-2 and TRBJ1-6, with D hard to call. The V and J ends lost 4 bases and 7 bases respectively, with 14 bases between them. Germline loops: CDR1 LGHNA, CDR2 YNFKEQ. The CDR3 has 15 residues. The CDR3 here is CASSPTWADNSPLHF. The CDR3 DNA reads TGTGCCAGCAGCCCTACTTGGGCAGACAATTCACCCCTCCACTTT.

Many counts were recorded for this clonotype. The chain is built from TRBV5-6 and TRBJ1-5; a possible D gene is TRBD1 (6 bases). The length of the CDR3 is 15 residues. V lost 2 bases to trimming and J lost 6 bases, with 15 bases between them. Per germline, CDR1 SGHDT and CDR2 YYEEEE. The CDR3 DNA is TGTGCCAGCAGCTTTGGGGCAGGGGCGATTCAGCCCCAGCATTTT. This translates into CASSFGAGAIQPQHF.

This clonotype has only a few counts. This chain links TRBV3-1 with TRBJ1-1, with D perhaps matching TRBD1 (6 bases). The CDR3 covers 16 residues. Trimming took off 4 bases at V and 4 bases at J, with 19 bases between the two ends. Germline V gene data show CDR1 as LGHDT and CDR2 as YNNKEL (reference sequence). The CDR3 region has the DNA TGTGCCAGCAGCCGCGAGACTCTCCTAGGGGGCACTGAAGCTTTCTTT. Translating gives CASSRETLLGGTEAFF.

Turning to this clonotype: A much larger clone is a single base away; this may be a read error. The chain is built from TRBV7-6 and TRBJ2-7, with a possible D match to TRBD2 (5 bases). V lost 8 bases and J 2 bases, leaving 19 bases between the germline ends. Germline loops: CDR1 SGHVS, CDR2 FNYEAQ. This CDR3 contains 15 residues. CDR3 region: CASGPPGLATYEQYF. CDR3 nucleotide sequence: TGTGCCAGCGGCCCCCCAGGACTTGCCACCTACGAGCAGTACTTC.

To note about this clonotype: A much larger clone differs by one base, so this may be a read error. The V gene is TRBV5-1, the J gene TRBJ1-4; D is perhaps TRBD1 (6 bases). Germline-derived CDR1 and CDR2 are SGHRS and YFSETQ. The CDR3 is 14 residues long. For the CDR3, the DNA is TGCGCCAGCAGCTTCGGCGGGACAAATGAAAAACTGGTTTTT. Its protein is CASSFGGTNEKLVF. Filled out from reference TRBV5-1 and TRBJ1-4, the complete variable domain reads KAGVTQTPRYLIKTRGQQVTLSCSPISGHRSVSWYQQTPGQGLQFLFEYFSETQRNKGNFPGRFSGRQFSNSRSEMNVSTLELGDSALYLCASSFGGTNEKLVFGSGTQLSVL.

At least ten counts were recorded for this clonotype. V gene TRBV7-9 combines with J gene TRBJ1-1; the match to TRBD1 covers 9 bases. The CDR3 contains 17 residues. The V and J ends lost 1 base and 1 base, in that order; junction bases with no gene match: 7. Looked up from germline, CDR1 is SEHNR and CDR2 is FQNEAQ (reference sequence). The CDR3, as DNA: TGTGCCAGCAGCTTAGGGGGCGGACAGGGGCAGAACACTGAAGCTTTCTTT. This sequence encodes CASSLGGGQGQNTEAFF.

The chain employs TRBV7-9 and TRBJ2-2; D unclear. Looked up from germline, CDR1 is SEHNR and CDR2 is FQNEAQ (reference sequence). V was trimmed by 11 bases and J by 5 bases, leaving 12 bases between them. This CDR3 has 12 residues. DNA for the CDR3: TGTGCCCCCAAAGATGAAACCGGGGAGCTGTTTTTT. Translating gives CAPKDETGELFF.

This clonotype was seen many times. V usage is TRBV5-5 and J usage is TRBJ2-3; TRBD1 is a possible D gene (5 bases). Germline-derived CDR1 and CDR2 are SGHKS and YYEKEE (reference sequence). V shed 7 bases and J shed 0 bases, with 18 bases lying between them. This CDR3 comprises 16 residues. CDR3 bases: TGTGCCAGCTCTCTAGACAGCTTTCCTAGCACAGATACGCAGTATTTT. This encodes CASSLDSFPSTDTQYF.

Comment on this clonotype: A read error is possible here, since a much larger clone lies one base away. The rearrangement links TRBV7-2 to TRBJ2-3; maybe TRBD2 (5 bases). Germline loops: CDR1 SGHTA, CDR2 FQGNSA. CDR3 length: 16 residues. CDR3 sequence reads: CAGSFGVSGGVDTQYF. CDR3 nucleotides: TGTGCCGGCAGCTTCGGGGTGTCAGGAGGTGTAGATACGCAGTATTTT.

Comments on this clonotype: This may come from a read error, since a much larger clone is one base off. This sequence joins TRBV7-9 and TRBJ1-1; no definite D call. This CDR3 region has 10 residues. Germline values: CDR1 SEHNR, CDR2 FQNEAQ (reference sequence). CDR3 sequence reads: CASSLTVAFF. As DNA, the CDR3 is TGTGCCAGCAGCTTAACTGTAGCTTTCTTT.

This clonotype occurred many times. The V and J genes are TRBV4-3 and TRBJ2-5; D unclear. The length of the CDR3 is 14 residues. Trimming removed 5 bases from V and 0 bases from J, with 10 bases in between. Germline loops: CDR1 LGHNA, CDR2 YSLEER. The CDR3 sequence is CASSSTANQETQYF. The CDR3 DNA reads TGCGCCAGCAGCAGTACAGCGAACCAAGAGACCCAGTACTTC.

This clonotype has a count of ten or more. The rearrangement joins TRBV12-3 or TRBV12-4 to TRBJ2-7; unclear D gene. V was trimmed by 2 bases and J by 3 bases, leaving 8 bases between them. This CDR3 comprises 13 residues. The CDR3 DNA reads TGTGCCAGCAGTTTATCACTGTTCTACGAGCAGTACTTC. Its protein is CASSLSLFYEQYF.

This clonotype was seen only a few times. The chain carries TRBV27 and TRBJ2-2; TRBD1 matches 8 bases. V lost 5 bases and J lost 6; bases outside the gene matches: 5. The CDR3 runs 14 residues. Germline assignment: CDR1 MNHEY and CDR2 SMNVEV (reference sequence). CDR3 coding DNA: TGTGCCAGCAGTCTCCAGGGGGCGGCCGGGGAGCTGTTTTTT. This encodes CASSLQGAAGELFF.